This TCR beta chain is from a study of cytomegalovirus exposure and HLA in healthy donors. Study-level points and caveats: Reportedly, diagnosis of cytomegalovirus status by the classifier showed high specificity and sensitivity. Cytomegalovirus-associated status was assigned to around 160 TCR beta chains. TCR beta V segments were, for the most part, productive about 87% or about 30% of the time in an earlier analysis.

V was pared by 0 bases and J by 9 bases, with 8 bases of the junction left unmatched. The CDR3 runs to 16 residues. Per the germline V gene, CDR1 is SGHRS and CDR2 is YFSETQ. As concerns this clone: Antigen: not known.

Among the donors, all were healthy bone marrow donors. The PCR had 60 Vbeta and 13 Jbeta primers. TCRdb keeps only in-frame clones here, not all; method: immunoSEQ multiplex PCR. There are under 200,000 clones in the sample; 80% occur only once, and around 5.7% lies in the top ten. V gene TRBV5-1 combines with J gene TRBJ1-6, with TRBD1 matching over 8 bases. The sample comprised PBMCs. This receptor was identified in a man between 40 and 49 years old in good health and CMV-seronegative. CDR3 loop: CASSLGGQGFSSPLHF. For the CDR3, the DNA is TGCGCCAGCAGCTTGGGTGGACAGGGTTTTAGTTCACCCCTCCACTTT.